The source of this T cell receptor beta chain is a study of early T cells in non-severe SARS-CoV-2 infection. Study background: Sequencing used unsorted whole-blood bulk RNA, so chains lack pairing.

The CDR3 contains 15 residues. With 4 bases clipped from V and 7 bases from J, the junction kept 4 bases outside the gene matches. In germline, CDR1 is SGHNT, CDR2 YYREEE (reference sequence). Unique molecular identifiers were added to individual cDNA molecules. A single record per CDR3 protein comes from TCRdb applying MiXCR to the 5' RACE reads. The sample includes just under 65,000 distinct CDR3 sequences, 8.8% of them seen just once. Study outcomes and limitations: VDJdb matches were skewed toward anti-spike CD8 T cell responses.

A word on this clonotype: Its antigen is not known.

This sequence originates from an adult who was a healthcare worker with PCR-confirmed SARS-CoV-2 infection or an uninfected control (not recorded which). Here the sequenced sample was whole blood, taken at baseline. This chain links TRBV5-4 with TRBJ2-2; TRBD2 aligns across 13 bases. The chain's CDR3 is CASSRLAGGGGELFF. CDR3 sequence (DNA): TGTGCCAGCAGCCGACTAGCGGGAGGCGGCGGGGAGCTGTTTTTT.